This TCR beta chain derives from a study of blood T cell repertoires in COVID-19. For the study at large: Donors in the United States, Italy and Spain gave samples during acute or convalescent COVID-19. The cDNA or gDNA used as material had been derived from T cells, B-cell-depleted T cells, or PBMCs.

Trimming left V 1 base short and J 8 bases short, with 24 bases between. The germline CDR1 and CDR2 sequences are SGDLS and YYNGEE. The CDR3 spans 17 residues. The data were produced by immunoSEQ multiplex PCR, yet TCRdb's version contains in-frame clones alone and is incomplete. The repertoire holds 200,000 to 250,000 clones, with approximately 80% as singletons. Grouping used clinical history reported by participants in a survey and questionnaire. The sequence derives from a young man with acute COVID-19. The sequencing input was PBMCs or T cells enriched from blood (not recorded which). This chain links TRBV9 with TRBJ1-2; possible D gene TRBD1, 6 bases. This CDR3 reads CASSVSSTGTPAAGYTF. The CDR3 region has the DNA TGTGCCAGCAGCGTATCGTCTACCGGGACACCGGCGGCGGGCTACACCTTC.